One sample yielded the 27 T cell receptor beta chains listed below, sequenced in a study of memory CD4+ T cells and cytomegalovirus serostatus. The data were produced by immunoSEQ multiplex PCR, yet TCRdb's version contains in-frame clones alone and is incomplete. The top ten hold 3.6% of the sample, which has 85,000 to 100,000 clones, under 90% seen once. Single viable CD3+CD4+CD8-CD45RO+ cells were sorted as the memory CD4+ T cells. Sequences were obtained from memory CD4+ T cells from blood. The origin of the receptors is an adult in good health and CMV-seropositive.

The chain uses TRBV5-4 and TRBJ1-2, with 7 bases aligning to TRBD1. Losses at the gene ends were 0 bases for V and 6 bases for J; bases not matched to a gene: 11. CDR3 length equals 16 residues. Germline V gives CDR1 SGHNT, CDR2 YYREEE (reference sequence). The CDR3 sequence: CASSLGGGAHSDGYTF. Written as DNA, the CDR3 is TGTGCCAGCAGCTTGGGAGGGGGCGCACACAGCGATGGCTACACCTTC.

This clone showed up just once. The chain couples TRBV28 to TRBJ2-3; 13 bases are a match to TRBD2. After removal of 5 bases from V and 4 bases from J, the junction contained 6 bases not matched to a gene. Germline V gene sequence: CDR1 MDHEN, CDR2 SYDVKM. This CDR3 is built from 16 residues. The CDR3 sequence is CASSIGLAGVSDTQYF. The CDR3 DNA is TGTGCCAGCAGTATAGGACTAGCGGGAGTCTCAGATACGCAGTATTTT.

This clone was seen only a few times. This chain joins TRBV11-1 and TRBJ2-5; D is ambiguous. The length of the CDR3 is 13 residues. The ends were cut back, 5 bases at V and 0 bases at J, with 7 bases in the middle. CDR1 and CDR2 from the germline V gene are SGHAT and FQDESV (reference sequence). This CDR3 reads CASSPSYQETQYF. The CDR3, as DNA: TGTGCCAGCAGCCCGAGTTACCAAGAGACCCAGTACTTC.

The chain combines TRBV11-2 with TRBJ2-2; maybe TRBD2 (6 bases). V was shortened by 6 bases and J by 0 bases, with 17 bases between the two germline ends. This CDR3 has 17 amino acids. In germline, CDR1 is SGHAT, CDR2 FQNNGV. For the CDR3, the DNA is TGTGCCAGCAGACTCCTCCGGAGACTAGCGAACACCGGGGAGCTGTTTTTT. Its protein product is CASRLLRRLANTGELFF.

This chain links TRBV27 with TRBJ2-2, with TRBD1 matching over 11 bases. Trimming cost V 6 bases and J 8 bases; bases outside gene matches: 5. This CDR3 is built from 14 residues. Germline CDR1 is MNHEY and CDR2 is SMNVEV (reference sequence). For the CDR3, the DNA is TGTGCCAGCAGCCGGGGGACAGGGGGTGGGGAGCTGTTTTTT. This encodes CASSRGTGGGELFF.

This clone has just a few counts. The CDR3 DNA follows: TGTGCCAGCAGCCCACAGGCGGGTCCGGGCGGTGGCAATCAGCCCCAGCATTTT. It is translated as CASSPQAGPGGGNQPQHF. The chain is built from TRBV4-2 and TRBJ1-5; D might be TRBD1 (5 bases). The CDR3 consists of 18 residues. Germline V gives CDR1 LGHNA, CDR2 YNFKEQ. Trimming cost V 4 bases and J 2 bases, with 21 bases left between them.

CDR3 sequence: CASSLGTAGNHNEQFF. In nucleotides, the CDR3 is TGTGCCAGCAGCTTAGGGACGGCGGGGAACCACAATGAGCAGTTCTTC. The rearrangement joins TRBV11-3 to TRBJ2-1, with D perhaps TRBD2 (6 bases). The germline V and J ends were trimmed by 1 base and 5 bases, with 15 bases remaining between them. This CDR3 has 16 amino acids. Germline V gene lookup returns CDR1 SGHNT and CDR2 YENEEA.

The chain joins TRBV30 to TRBJ2-1; 7 bases map to TRBD1. This CDR3 has 14 amino acids. V shed 3 bases, J shed 4 bases, and the junction held 6 bases outside the gene matches. CDR1 and CDR2 (germline): GTSNPN, SVGIG (reference sequence). CDR3 residues: CAWRRGGAYNEQFF. The CDR3 nucleotides read TGTGCCTGGAGGAGAGGGGGCGCATACAATGAGCAGTTCTTC.

V is TRBV2 and J is TRBJ2-7; D may match TRBD1 or TRBD2 (5 bases each). Germline CDR1 reads SNHLY; CDR2 reads FYNNEI. V dropped 6 bases and J dropped 0 bases, with 15 bases sitting between them. The length of the CDR3 is 15 residues. The CDR3 spells CASSAGTASSYEQYF. The CDR3 DNA reads TGTGCCAGCAGCGCCGGGACGGCGTCCTCCTACGAGCAGTACTTC.

The rearrangement links TRBV5-1 to TRBJ2-1; TRBD2 agrees at 8 bases. This CDR3 has 15 amino acids. Germline CDR1 SGHRS, CDR2 YFSETQ. V lost 1 base to trimming and J lost 7 bases; unmatched junction nucleotides: 7. The CDR3 DNA is TGCGCCAGCAGCTTGCCAGCGGGAGATGCGAATGAGCAGTTCTTC. Translation: CASSLPAGDANEQFF.

This clone was seen only once. The chain joins TRBV19 to TRBJ2-1; D is unclear. V was cut by 4 bases and J by 0 bases, with 10 bases left in between. The CDR3 totals 15 residues. Germline CDR1 and CDR2: LNHDA and SQIVND (reference sequence). In DNA, the CDR3 is TGTGCCAGTAGTACAGCCGGTGCCTCCTACAATGAGCAGTTCTTC. Translated, it gives CASSTAGASYNEQFF.

The V gene is TRBV6-5, the J gene TRBJ2-2, with 7 bases matching TRBD2. V lost 5 bases to trimming and J lost 3 bases; unmatched junction nucleotides: 3. The CDR3 length is 14 residues. Germline V lookup: CDR1 MNHEY, CDR2 SVGAGI. The CDR3 coding sequence is TGTGCCAGCAGTGAGGGAGGGTACACCGGGGAGCTGTTTTTT. Its translation is CASSEGGYTGELFF.

The rearrangement joins TRBV5-1 to TRBJ1-2, with D possibly TRBD1 on 5 matching bases. V lost 0 bases, J lost 6 bases, and 15 bases lay in between. Germline V CDR1 and CDR2: SGHRS, YFSETQ. The CDR3 runs 15 residues. CDR3 sequence reads: CASSLAMGLLDGYTF. In DNA, the CDR3 is TGCGCCAGCAGCTTGGCCATGGGGCTGCTTGATGGCTACACCTTC. Supplemented by reference TRBV5-1 and TRBJ1-2, the full variable domain reads KAGVTQTPRYLIKTRGQQVTLSCSPISGHRSVSWYQQTPGQGLQFLFEYFSETQRNKGNFPGRFSGRQFSNSRSEMNVSTLELGDSALYLCASSLAMGLLDGYTFGSGTRLTVV.

V usage is TRBV18 and J usage is TRBJ2-5; 9 nucleotides line up with TRBD2. V lost 5 bases, J lost 5 bases, and 6 bases stayed unmatched. The CDR3 extends over 14 amino acids. Germline assignment: CDR1 KGHSH and CDR2 LQKENI. In DNA form, the CDR3 reads TGTGCCAGCTCAGCCGCGGGAGGGCGGGAGACCCAGTACTTC. This gives the protein CASSAAGGRETQYF.

This sequence joins TRBV5-1 and TRBJ2-5; TRBD2 matches 16 bases. V lost 5 bases, J lost 2 bases, and 9 bases stayed unmatched. The CDR3 sequence is 18 residues long. Germline loops: CDR1 SGHRS, CDR2 YFSETQ. The CDR3, as DNA: TGCGCCAGCAGACTGGGACTAGCGGGAGGGCTGGGGCAAGAGACCCAGTACTTC. It specifies CASRLGLAGGLGQETQYF.

J is TRBJ2-1 and V is TRBV5-6; perhaps TRBD2 as D (5 bases). The CDR3 runs to 14 residues. Germline V gene sequence: CDR1 SGHDT, CDR2 YYEEEE. Trimming stripped 1 base from V and 7 bases from J, with 12 bases between. CDR3 coding DNA: TGTGCCAGCAGCTTGACTCCGGAGGTGAATGAGCAGTTCTTC. Translating it yields CASSLTPEVNEQFF. Variable domain in full (rest from reference TRBV5-6 and TRBJ2-1): DAGVTQSPTHLIKTRGQQVTLRCSPKSGHDTVSWYQQALGQGPQFIFQYYEEEERQRGNFPDRFSGHQFPNYSSELNVNALLLGDSALYLCASSLTPEVNEQFFGPGTRLTVL.

V is TRBV7-3 and J is TRBJ1-1; 7 nucleotides align to TRBD1. Germline-derived CDR1 and CDR2 are SGHTA and FQGTGA. CDR3 length: 15 amino acids. Unmatched junction bases numbered 7, after V lost 5 bases and J lost 1 base. CDR3 coding DNA: TGTGCCAGCAGCATAGAGGGACAGAGGAACACTGAAGCTTTCTTT. It codes for CASSIEGQRNTEAFF.

The chain uses TRBV5-8 and TRBJ2-6; D remains ambiguous. Germline CDR1 and CDR2: SGHTS and YDEGEE. Between the trimmed V and J ends, which lost 0 bases and 0 bases, there was a span of 4 bases. This CDR3 has 15 amino acids. DNA for the CDR3: TGTGCCAGCAGCTTGGTCCTCTCTGGGGCCAACGTCCTGACTTTC. Translating gives CASSLVLSGANVLTF. The full variable domain, its missing parts supplied by reference TRBV5-8 and TRBJ2-6, is EAGVTQSPTHLIKTRGQQATLRCSPISGHTSVYWYQQALGLGLQFLLWYDEGEERNRGNFPPRFSGRQFPNYSSELNVNALELEDSALYLCASSLVLSGANVLTFGAGSRLTVL.

The chain is built from TRBV30 and TRBJ2-5; D is undetermined. V was shortened by 0 bases and J by 0 bases, with 5 bases between the two germline ends. The CDR3 loop spans 13 amino acids. The germline V gene has CDR1 GTSNPN and CDR2 SVGIG (reference sequence). For the CDR3, the DNA is TGTGCCTGGAGTGTAAGTTACCAAGAGACCCAGTACTTC. It codes for CAWSVSYQETQYF.

V and J are TRBV27 and TRBJ2-3; 10 bases map to TRBD2. The V gene's germline CDR1 is MNHEY and CDR2 SMNVEV (reference sequence). The V gene end was trimmed by 2 bases and the J gene end by 5 bases; junction bases not matched to a gene: 4. The CDR3 is 15 residues long. For the CDR3, the DNA is TGTGCCAGCAGTTTACCTCTAGCGGGAGTAGATACGCAGTATTTT. It encodes CASSLPLAGVDTQYF.

The table lists this clone with a count of one. V is TRBV19 and J is TRBJ1-5, with D tentatively TRBD1 (5 bases). The germline V and J ends were trimmed by 5 bases and 3 bases, with 14 bases remaining between them. This CDR3 region has 15 residues. The V gene's germline CDR1 is LNHDA and CDR2 SQIVND (reference sequence). For the CDR3, the DNA is TGTGCCAGTAGTGTTCGGGGCCGATTCAATCAGCCCCAGCATTTT. Encoded protein: CASSVRGRFNQPQHF.

A few counts support this clone. The chain couples TRBV2 to TRBJ1-1; D may be TRBD1 (6 bases). This CDR3 is built from 14 residues. Germline lookup yields CDR1 SNHLY and CDR2 FYNNEI. Trimming shortened V by 6 bases and J by 0 bases, and 11 bases separated the two germline ends. The CDR3 here is CASRNRAMNTEAFF. The CDR3 DNA reads as TGTGCCAGCAGGAACAGGGCGATGAACACTGAAGCTTTCTTT.

The V gene is TRBV28, the J gene TRBJ2-7; TRBD2 agrees at 9 bases. The CDR3 runs 16 residues. Germline V lookup: CDR1 MDHEN, CDR2 SYDVKM. V was pared by 6 bases and J by 3 bases, with 12 bases of the junction left unmatched. CDR3 residues: CASSPPSGAGGYEQYF. The CDR3 DNA sequence: TGTGCCAGCAGCCCCCCCTCTGGAGCGGGAGGCTACGAGCAGTACTTC.

This clone occurred once. The chain carries TRBV28 and TRBJ1-1; TRBD1 matches at 7 bases. Germline V gives CDR1 MDHEN, CDR2 SYDVKM. V was pared by 1 base and J by 6 bases, with 8 bases of the junction left unmatched. There are 15 residues in the CDR3. The CDR3 DNA follows: TGTGCCAGCAGTTTATATCAGGGGGGACACCCTGAAGCTTTCTTT. Protein: CASSLYQGGHPEAFF.

The chain joins TRBV7-3 to TRBJ2-7; TRBD1 matches 7 bases. The V gene end was trimmed by 1 base and the J gene end by 6 bases; junction bases not matched to a gene: 12. This CDR3 has 16 residues. Germline CDR1 SGHTA, CDR2 FQGTGA. The CDR3 spells CASSLKVTGPGSEQYF. CDR3 sequence (DNA): TGTGCCAGCAGCTTAAAGGTGACAGGGCCAGGGTCCGAGCAGTACTTC.

The V gene is TRBV5-1, the J gene TRBJ2-4; a weak D match, TRBD2 (6 bases). Germline loops: CDR1 SGHRS, CDR2 YFSETQ. With 0 bases removed from V and 15 bases from J, the gap between germline ends came to 16 bases. The CDR3 sequence is 13 residues long. This CDR3 reads CASSLEWGGQGYF. Written as DNA, the CDR3 is TGCGCCAGCAGCTTGGAGTGGGGAGGCCAGGGGTACTTC. Together with reference TRBV5-1 and TRBJ2-4, the CDR3 gives the full variable domain: KAGVTQTPRYLIKTRGQQVTLSCSPISGHRSVSWYQQTPGQGLQFLFEYFSETQRNKGNFPGRFSGRQFSNSRSEMNVSTLELGDSALYLCASSLEWGGQGYFGAGTRLSVL.

The rearrangement joins TRBV15 to TRBJ1-5; tentative D call: TRBD1 (6 bases). With 8 bases removed from V and 3 bases from J, the gap between germline ends came to 14 bases. Germline loops: CDR1 LNHNV, CDR2 YYDKDF (reference sequence). This CDR3 comprises 14 residues. Here the CDR3 DNA reads TGTGCCACCTCAGCGGGACACTTCAATCAGCCCCAGCATTTT. This gives the protein CATSAGHFNQPQHF.